The 27 T cell receptor beta chains below all came from one sample that was sequenced in a study of shared clonotypes between healthy human individuals. TCRdb's copy holds only in-frame clones and misses some; the assay was immunoSEQ multiplex PCR. The sample has approximately 940,000 clones; about 80% are singletons. The specimen was memory CD4+ T cells sorted from blood. Subset described: CD45RA-negative fraction. Source of these receptors: a man aged 18-30 years in good health.

This chain joins TRBV1 and TRBJ1-2; no check of the table's D call, TRBD1, against the DNA was made. TRBV1 is a pseudogene locus. The length of the CDR3 is 17 residues. This chain's CDR3 is CTSSQRWTGGLLYGYTF. In nucleotides, the CDR3 is TGCACCAGCAGCCAACGTTGGACAGGGGGACTTCTCTATGGCTACACCTTC.

V is TRBV27 and J is TRBJ2-1, with 8 nucleotides matching TRBD2. Germline CDR1 reads MNHEY; CDR2 reads SMNVEV (reference sequence). The CDR3 is made up of 18 amino acids. The J segment lost 5 bases and the V segment lost 2 bases, leaving 14 bases of the junction unmatched. CDR3 residues: CASSLGWTGTRNNNEQFF. CDR3 DNA sequence: TGTGCCAGCAGTTTAGGTTGGACCGGGACTAGGAACAACAATGAGCAGTTCTTC.

The chain links TRBV11-2 to TRBJ2-7; no reliable D call. Germline-derived CDR1 and CDR2 are SGHAT and FQNNGV. The CDR3 is made up of 12 amino acids. V lost 4 bases, J lost 3 bases, and 7 bases lay in between. The CDR3 sequence: CASSSTHYEQYF. CDR3 in DNA: TGTGCCAGCAGCTCAACCCACTACGAGCAGTACTTC.

The rearrangement links TRBV5-1 to TRBJ2-4; the D is unclear. Trimming took 4 bases from V and 2 from J, leaving 10 bases between them. CDR3 size: 14 residues. CDR1 is SGHRS, CDR2 YFSETQ, per germline. CDR3 sequence: CASSGSNSKNIQYF. The DNA of the CDR3 is TGCGCCAGCAGCGGTTCAAACTCCAAAAACATTCAGTACTTC.

The rearrangement uses TRBV27 and TRBJ1-6; tentatively, D is TRBD1 (6 bases). CDR3 length: 16 amino acids. The V end was cut by 6 bases, the J end by 0 bases, with 12 bases between. Germline CDR1 reads MNHEY; CDR2 reads SMNVEV (reference sequence). CDR3 in amino acids: CASREDRSSYNSPLHF. As DNA, the CDR3 is TGTGCCAGCAGGGAGGACAGAAGCTCCTATAATTCACCCCTCCACTTT.

J is TRBJ1-4 and V is TRBV30; D remains unclear. This CDR3 spans 14 amino acids. V was clipped by 5 bases and J by 3 bases, with 13 bases between them. Germline lookup yields CDR1 GTSNPN and CDR2 SVGIG (reference sequence). This chain's CDR3 is CAWEGGRANEKLFF. Written as DNA, the CDR3 is TGTGCCTGGGAAGGTGGCAGAGCTAATGAAAAACTGTTTTTT. Using reference TRBV30 and TRBJ1-4 for the parts outside the CDR3, the full variable domain is SQTIHQWPATLVQPVGSPLSLECTVEGTSNPNLYWYRQAAGRGLQLLFYSVGIGQISSEVPQNLSASRPQDRQFILSSKKLLLSDSGFYLCAWEGGRANEKLFFGSGTQLSVL.

The V and J genes are TRBV11-2 and TRBJ1-3; unclear D gene. The CDR3 is made up of 14 amino acids. V was pared by 5 bases and J by 2 bases, with 10 bases between. The germline V gene has CDR1 SGHAT and CDR2 FQNNGV. This CDR3 reads CASSPSGAGNTIYF. CDR3 in DNA: TGTGCCAGCAGCCCATCTGGGGCTGGAAACACCATATATTTT.

This clone showed up just a few times. The chain couples TRBV7-8 to TRBJ2-3; 16 positions agree with TRBD2. The CDR3 contains 18 residues. The V gene's germline CDR1 is SGHVS and CDR2 FQNEAQ. V dropped 4 bases and J dropped 0; count of bases not matched to a gene: 4. The CDR3, as DNA: TGTGCCAGCAGCTGGGGACTAGCGGGGGGGCTTAGCACAGATACGCAGTATTTT. Translated, it gives CASSWGLAGGLSTDTQYF.

The chain combines TRBV14 with TRBJ2-7, with D hard to call. The V and J ends lost 9 bases and 0 bases respectively, with 15 bases between them. CDR1 SGHDN and CDR2 FVKESK come from the germline V gene. The CDR3 totals 14 residues. CDR3 DNA sequence: TGTGCCAGTAGGCTCCGTGGCGGCTCCTACGAGCAGTACTTC. Its protein product is CASRLRGGSYEQYF.

The CDR3 region is CASSLTSGRNEQFF. Here the CDR3 DNA reads TGTGCCAGCAGCCTTACTAGCGGGAGAAATGAGCAGTTCTTC. The rearrangement uses TRBV2 and TRBJ2-1; TRBD2 aligns across 11 bases. V was pared by 6 bases and J by 7 bases, with 5 bases of the junction left unmatched. The germline V gene has CDR1 SNHLY and CDR2 FYNNEI. The CDR3 length is 14 residues.

This rearrangement joins TRBV4-1 to TRBJ1-4, with 7 nucleotides matching TRBD1. The V segment lost 4 bases and the J segment 7 bases; nucleotides outside the gene matches: 9. The CDR3 runs to 15 residues. The V gene's germline CDR1 is MGHRA and CDR2 YSYEKL. The CDR3 reads CASSPRQGQGEKLFF. In DNA form, the CDR3 reads TGCGCCAGCAGCCCGAGACAGGGTCAGGGTGAAAAACTGTTTTTT.

The chain links TRBV5-1 to TRBJ1-2; 8 nucleotides align to TRBD1. The V gene end was trimmed by 4 bases and the J gene end by 5 bases; junction bases not matched to a gene: 4. From germline, CDR1 is SGHRS and CDR2 YFSETQ. The CDR3 has 13 residues. DNA of the CDR3: TGCGCCAGCAGCACGGGACAGGAGTATGGCTACACCTTC. It yields the protein CASSTGQEYGYTF.

The chain links TRBV5-1 to TRBJ2-7, with 11 bases lining up with TRBD2. The trim removed 0 bases at V and 7 bases at J, leaving 6 bases unmatched. The CDR3 loop spans 15 amino acids. Per the germline V gene, CDR1 is SGHRS and CDR2 is YFSETQ. CDR3 sequence (DNA): TGCGCCAGCAGCTTGGTCCTAGCGGGAGGTGGTGAGCAGTACTTC. It translates to CASSLVLAGGGEQYF.

This clone was detected a few times. The V and J genes are TRBV9 and TRBJ2-2; no clear D gene. CDR1 and CDR2 from the germline V gene are SGDLS and YYNGEE. V dropped 4 bases and J dropped 6 bases, with 10 bases sitting between them. The CDR3 has 13 amino acids. In nucleotides, the CDR3 is TGTGCCAGCAGCCCAATCGCGGCCGGGGAGCTGTTTTTT. Protein: CASSPIAAGELFF.

This chain links TRBV30 with TRBJ1-1, with TRBD1 matching 11 bases. V gave up 7 bases and J gave up 2 bases; unmatched junction bases: 6. Germline V CDR1 and CDR2: GTSNPN, SVGIG (reference sequence). This CDR3 is built from 14 residues. The CDR3 here is CASDRGQANTEAFF. The CDR3 DNA reads TGTGCCTCGGACAGGGGGCAGGCAAACACTGAAGCTTTCTTT.

The chain recombines TRBV6-5 with TRBJ1-5, with 9 nucleotides matching TRBD1. With V trimmed by 4 bases and J by 4 bases, 5 bases remained unmatched. The germline CDR1 and CDR2 sequences are MNHEY and SVGAGI. This CDR3 region has 15 residues. CDR3 nucleotide sequence: TGTGCCAGCAGTTCTCCGGGACAGGGAAATCAGCCCCAGCATTTT. As protein: CASSSPGQGNQPQHF.

This clone was detected a few times. V usage is TRBV18 and J usage is TRBJ2-7; unclear D gene. CDR3 length: 15 residues. The germline CDR1 and CDR2 sequences are KGHSH and LQKENI. With 3 bases removed from V and 1 base from J, the gap between germline ends came to 13 bases. CDR3 loop: CASSPERALSYEQYF. In DNA, the CDR3 is TGTGCCAGCTCACCTGAACGGGCCCTATCCTACGAGCAGTACTTC. The full variable domain, its missing parts supplied by reference TRBV18 and TRBJ2-7, is NAGVMQNPRHLVRRRGQEARLRCSPMKGHSHVYWYRQLPEEGLKFMVYLQKENIIDESGMPKERFSAEFPKEGPSILRIQQVVRGDSAAYFCASSPERALSYEQYFGPGTRLTVT.

This clone was detected only a few times. The chain employs TRBV30 and TRBJ2-2; 8 bases align to TRBD2. CDR1 is GTSNPN and CDR2 is SVGIG in the germline V gene (reference sequence). Trimming at V came to 3 bases and at J to 7 bases, leaving 7 bases not matched to a gene. The CDR3 is 14 amino acids. CDR3 bases: TGTGCCTGGAGCCGGGGGGGCCTTATCGGGGAGCTGTTTTTT. Translating it yields CAWSRGGLIGELFF.

The chain couples TRBV7-9 to TRBJ2-7, with TRBD1 matching over 7 bases. Trimming removed 5 bases from V and 4 bases from J; junction bases left unmatched: 8. CDR3 length: 14 amino acids. The germline CDR1 and CDR2 sequences are SEHNR and FQNEAQ (reference sequence). The CDR3 sequence: CASSLRTGWYEQYF. Written as DNA, the CDR3 is TGTGCCAGCAGCCTCAGGACAGGATGGTACGAGCAGTACTTC.

V is TRBV2 and J is TRBJ1-1; a possible D gene is TRBD1 (5 bases). CDR3 length: 13 amino acids. Looked up from germline, CDR1 is SNHLY and CDR2 is FYNNEI. With 7 bases removed from V and 1 base from J, the gap between germline ends came to 10 bases. The CDR3 DNA sequence: TGTGCCAGCACTTGGGGGAGGAACACTGAAGCTTTCTTT. Translating gives CASTWGRNTEAFF.

This clone was recorded at least ten times. The V call is TRBV4-1, the J call TRBJ1-2, with TRBD1 matching 10 bases. The germline gives CDR1 MGHRA, CDR2 YSYEKL. With V trimmed by 4 bases and J by 4 bases, 6 bases remained unmatched. This CDR3 contains 15 residues. Here the CDR3 reads CASSPRQGASYGYTF. The CDR3 DNA reads as TGCGCCAGCAGCCCCAGACAGGGGGCGTCCTATGGCTACACCTTC.

In its sample, this clone was seen once. The same CDR3 arises from other DNA sequences in this sample as well. The chain employs TRBV5-1 and TRBJ2-3; perhaps TRBD2 as D (7 bases). CDR1 SGHRS and CDR2 YFSETQ come from the germline V gene. Between the trimmed V and J ends, which lost 1 base and 2 bases, there was a span of 8 bases. This CDR3 is 14 amino acids long. Here the CDR3 DNA reads TGCGCCAGCAGCTTGCGGGGGGCCACAGATACGCAGTATTTT. Translated, it gives CASSLRGATDTQYF.

The chain has TRBV28 and TRBJ1-1; 9 bases are a match to TRBD1. From germline, CDR1 is MDHEN and CDR2 SYDVKM. This CDR3 comprises 15 residues. J gave up 4 bases and V 6 bases, and 9 bases lay outside the gene matches. The CDR3 here is CASSSGQGLFTEAFF. In nucleotides, the CDR3 is TGTGCCAGCAGCTCGGGACAGGGCCTCTTCACTGAAGCTTTCTTT.

The chain joins TRBV5-4 to TRBJ2-3; D call uncertain. V was shortened by 0 bases and J by 2 bases, with 7 bases between the two germline ends. Germline V gives CDR1 SGHNT, CDR2 YYREEE (reference sequence). The CDR3 extends over 14 amino acids. This chain's CDR3 is CASSLGQATDTQYF. The CDR3 DNA reads as TGTGCCAGCAGCTTGGGTCAGGCCACAGATACGCAGTATTTT.

Notes on this clone: In the same sample, other DNA sequences code for this CDR3. This chain uses TRBV10-3 with TRBJ1-1; no clear D gene. Germline assignment: CDR1 ENHRY and CDR2 SYGVKD. The CDR3 has 13 amino acids. Deletions cut 3 bases from V and 1 base from J, with 6 bases between. CDR3 coding DNA: TGTGCCATCAGTGACCGGGCGAACACTGAAGCTTTCTTT. Amino acid sequence: CAISDRANTEAFF.

In its sample, this clone was seen once. V usage is TRBV27 and J usage is TRBJ2-5; 14 bases fit TRBD2. Germline V gives CDR1 MNHEY, CDR2 SMNVEV (reference sequence). V lost 6 bases to trimming and J lost 5 bases; unmatched junction nucleotides: 8. The CDR3 contains 16 residues. CDR3 DNA: TGTGCCAGCAGCTGGACCGGACTAGCGGGGGGTGAGACCCAGTACTTC. It specifies CASSWTGLAGGETQYF.

This chain joins TRBV7-2 and TRBJ1-1; 7 bases fit TRBD1. With 0 bases clipped from V and 5 bases from J, the junction kept 9 bases outside the gene matches. Per the germline V gene, CDR1 is SGHTA and CDR2 is FQGNSA. The CDR3 totals 16 residues. For the CDR3, the DNA is TGTGCCAGCAGCTTAGCTGAGCAGGGGGTCGGGACTGAAGCTTTCTTT. This translates into CASSLAEQGVGTEAFF.